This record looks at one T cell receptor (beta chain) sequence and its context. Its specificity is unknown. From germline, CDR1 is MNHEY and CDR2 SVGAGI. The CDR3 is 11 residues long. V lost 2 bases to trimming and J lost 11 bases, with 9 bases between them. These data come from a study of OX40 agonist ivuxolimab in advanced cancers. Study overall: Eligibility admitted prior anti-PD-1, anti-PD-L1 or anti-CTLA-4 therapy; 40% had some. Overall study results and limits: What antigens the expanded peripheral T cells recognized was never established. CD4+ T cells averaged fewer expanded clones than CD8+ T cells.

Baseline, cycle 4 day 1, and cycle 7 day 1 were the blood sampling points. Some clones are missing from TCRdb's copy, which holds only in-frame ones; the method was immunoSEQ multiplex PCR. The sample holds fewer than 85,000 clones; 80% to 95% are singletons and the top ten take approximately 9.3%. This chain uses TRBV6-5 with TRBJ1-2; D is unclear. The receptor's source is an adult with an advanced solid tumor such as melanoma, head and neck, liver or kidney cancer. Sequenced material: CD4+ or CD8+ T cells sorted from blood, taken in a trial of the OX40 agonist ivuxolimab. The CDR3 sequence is CASSYDTLYTF. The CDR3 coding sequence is TGTGCCAGCAGTTACGACACCTTATACACCTTC.